This T cell receptor beta chain derives from a study of CD8+ T cells in alopecia areata. Overall study results and limits: Sequencing of scalp tissue also captures the resident alphabeta T cells of normal skin. Possibly as an HLA-related effect, TCR sharing across patients appeared less clear than in mice. Across lesional scalp, and particularly alopecia totalis/universalis, clonality surpassed that of normal scalp.

The sorting of PBMCs gave CD4+ and CD8+ T cells. Comments on this clone: Its antigen is undetermined.

This CDR3 is built from 13 residues. Germline V gene data show CDR1 as SQVTM and CDR2 as ANQGSEA. V dropped 2 bases and J dropped 4 bases, with 11 bases sitting between them. Investigators isolated RNA and reverse transcribed it into cDNA to act as the sequencing template. Here immunoSEQ multiplex PCR was the method, and the copy in TCRdb shows in-frame clones only, minus some. The sample consists of around 120,000 clones, roughly 69% of them appearing once. The sample taken for sequencing was CD4+ T cells sorted from blood. V is TRBV29-1 and J is TRBJ1-1; D call uncertain. This sequence was found in a human donor in good health. This chain's CDR3 is CSVELPAGTEAFF. CDR3 coding DNA: TGCAGCGTTGAACTTCCCGCAGGCACTGAAGCTTTCTTT.